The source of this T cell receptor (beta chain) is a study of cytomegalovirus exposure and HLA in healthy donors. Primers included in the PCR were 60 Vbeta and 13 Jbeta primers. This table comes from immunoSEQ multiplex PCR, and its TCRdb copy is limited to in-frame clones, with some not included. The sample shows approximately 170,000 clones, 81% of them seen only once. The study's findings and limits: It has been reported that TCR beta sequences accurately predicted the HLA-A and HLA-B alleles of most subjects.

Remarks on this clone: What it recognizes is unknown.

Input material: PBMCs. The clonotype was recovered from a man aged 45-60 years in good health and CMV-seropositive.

CDR3 sequence reads: CASSPGGASNQPQHF. The CDR3 DNA sequence: TGTGCCAGTTCGCCAGGGGGCGCGAGCAATCAGCCCCAGCATTTT. V usage is TRBV28 and J usage is TRBJ1-5, with 8 bases identical to TRBD1. V was clipped by 9 bases and J by 1 base; unmatched bases: 8. Germline V gene sequence: CDR1 MDHEN, CDR2 SYDVKM. This CDR3 has 15 amino acids.